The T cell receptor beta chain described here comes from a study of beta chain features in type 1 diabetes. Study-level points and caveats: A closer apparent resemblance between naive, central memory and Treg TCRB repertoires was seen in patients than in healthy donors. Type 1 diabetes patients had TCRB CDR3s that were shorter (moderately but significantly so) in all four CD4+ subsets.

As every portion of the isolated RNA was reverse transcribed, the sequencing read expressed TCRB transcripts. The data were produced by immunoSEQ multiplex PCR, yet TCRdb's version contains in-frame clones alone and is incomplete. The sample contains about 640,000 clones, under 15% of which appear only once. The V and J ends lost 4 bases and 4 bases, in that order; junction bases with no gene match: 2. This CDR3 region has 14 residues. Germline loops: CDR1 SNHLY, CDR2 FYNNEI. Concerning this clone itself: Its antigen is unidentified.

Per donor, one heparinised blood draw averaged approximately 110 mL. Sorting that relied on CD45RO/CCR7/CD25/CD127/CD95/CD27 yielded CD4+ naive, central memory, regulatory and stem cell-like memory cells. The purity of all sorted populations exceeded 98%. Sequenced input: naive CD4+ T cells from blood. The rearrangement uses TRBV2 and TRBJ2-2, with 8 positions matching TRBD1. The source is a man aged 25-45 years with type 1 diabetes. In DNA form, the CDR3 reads TGTGCCAGCAGTGGACAGGGGATCACCGGGGAGCTGTTTTTT. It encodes CASSGQGITGELFF.